This is a list of T cell receptor beta chains from one sample in a study of OX40 agonist ivuxolimab in advanced cancers. The data were produced by immunoSEQ multiplex PCR, yet TCRdb's version contains in-frame clones alone and is incomplete. In the table there are some 95,000 clones, around 90% of which are singletons. The specimen was CD4+ or CD8+ T cells sorted from blood, collected in a trial of the OX40 agonist ivuxolimab. Receptor source: an adult with an advanced solid tumor such as melanoma, head and neck, liver or kidney cancer. The CDR3 runs from the conserved cysteine through the conserved F or W. Each record gives: J gene, clone size, V gene, D gene, CDR3 protein, CDR3 DNA. D genes are given only for firm matches. A row's size may be missing; if present it is once, few, many or a size class.

TRBJ2-7 | . | TRBV19 | . | CASSIQGFSGEQYF | TGTGCCAGTAGTATACAGGGATTTTCGGGCGAGCAGTACTTC
TRBJ1-5 | few | TRBV2 | . | CASKGNTAQPQHF | TGTGCCAGCAAGGGGAATACGGCCCAGCCCCAGCATTTT
TRBJ1-4 | . | TRBV6-5 | . | CASSFRGAGNEKLFF | TGTGCCAGCAGTTTCAGGGGCGCGGGTAATGAAAAACTGTTTTTT
TRBJ1-4 | . | TRBV5-1 | TRBD1 | CASSWGQGLPGKLFF | TGCGCCAGCAGCTGGGGACAGGGACTGCCGGGAAAACTGTTTTTT
TRBJ2-5 | once | TRBV19 | . | CASSIIGKASYF | TGTGCCAGTAGTATAATAGGAAAGGCTTCGTACTTC
TRBJ1-5 | . | TRBV12-5 | . | CASGPGTAALRPQHF | TGTGCTAGTGGTCCCGGGACCGCCGCCCTGAGGCCCCAGCATTTT
TRBJ2-4 | . | TRBV11-2 | . | CASRGRGGNIQYF | TGTGCCAGCAGGGGGCGGGGTGGAAACATTCAGTACTTC
TRBJ1-1 | . | TRBV7-3 | . | CASTRSGRKTEAFF | TGTGCCAGCACCCGGTCAGGCCGGAAGACTGAAGCTTTCTTT
TRBJ1-1 | few | TRBV2 | . | CASSVRGGTEAFF | TGTGCCAGCAGTGTTCGGGGCGGCACTGAAGCTTTCTTT
TRBJ1-1 | . | TRBV5-6 | . | CASSGQTNTEAFF | TGTGCCAGCAGCGGACAGACAAACACTGAAGCTTTCTTT
TRBJ1-1 | . | TRBV5-4 | . | CASSLTVSRVNTEAFF | TGTGCCAGCAGCTTGACAGTTTCCCGAGTGAACACTGAAGCTTTCTTT
TRBJ2-3 | . | TRBV4-2 | TRBD2 | CASRLGGALRTDTQYF | TGTGCCAGCAGGCTCGGGGGGGCCCTTCGCACAGATACGCAGTATTTT
TRBJ2-1 | few | TRBV11-2 | . | CASTSGGEQFF | TGTGCCAGCACCTCGGGCGGTGAGCAGTTCTTC
TRBJ2-7 | . | TRBV5-1 | . | CASSLPVGGNEQYF | TGCGCCAGCAGCTTGCCCGTTGGAGGAAACGAGCAGTACTTC
TRBJ2-1 | . | TRBV6-5 | . | CASTGEADDEQFF | TGTGCCAGCACCGGGGAGGCCGACGATGAGCAGTTCTTC
TRBJ2-7 | once | TRBV7-8 | . | CASSLLSGSYEQYF | TGTGCCAGCAGCTTATTGTCGGGATCCTACGAGCAGTACTTC
TRBJ2-5 | . | TRBV7-2 | . | CASSFRNPGPGGETQYF | TGTGCCAGCAGCTTCCGAAATCCGGGACCCGGTGGGGAGACCCAGTACTTC
TRBJ1-1 | . | TRBV2 | . | CASRIDRGGTEAFF | TGTGCCAGCAGGATAGACAGAGGGGGCACTGAAGCTTTCTTT
TRBJ1-1 | . | TRBV5-6 | . | CASSLEYGGRGAEAFF | TGTGCCAGCAGCTTGGAGTATGGCGGCAGGGGAGCTGAAGCTTTCTTT
TRBJ1-4 | . | TRBV28 | TRBD1 | CASSHTRQGTESF | TGTGCCAGCAGTCACACTAGACAGGGCACGGAATCTTTT
TRBJ1-1 | once | TRBV7-8 | . | CASSRSELSEAFF | TGTGCCAGCAGCCGATCGGAGCTTTCTGAAGCTTTCTTT
TRBJ1-2 | few | TRBV29-1 | . | CSVEDPLRGYGYTF | TGCAGCGTTGAAGACCCCCTCAGGGGCTATGGCTACACCTTC
TRBJ1-1 | . | TRBV7-3 | . | CASSLGGTFAEAFF | TGTGCCAGCAGCTTAGGAGGGACATTTGCTGAAGCTTTCTTT
TRBJ1-6 | . | TRBV27 | . | CASSRGMDGTPLHF | TGTGCCAGCAGTAGGGGGATGGACGGGACACCCCTCCACTTT
TRBJ2-1 | . | TRBV9 | . | CASSVSPTDRNEQFF | TGTGCCAGCAGCGTATCACCCACCGACCGCAATGAGCAGTTCTTC
TRBJ2-3 | . | TRBV9 | . | CASGDRSTDTQYF | TGTGCCAGCGGGGATCGGTCCACAGATACGCAGTATTTT
TRBJ1-4 | . | TRBV7-9 | . | CASSLNEKLFF | TGTGCCAGCAGCTTAAATGAAAAACTGTTTTTT
TRBJ2-1 | . | TRBV28 | . | CASTQGYNEQFF | TGTGCCAGCACACAGGGATACAATGAGCAGTTCTTC
TRBJ2-3 | . | TRBV5-1 | TRBD2 | CASSPLIAGAGGDTQYF | TGCGCCAGCAGCCCCCTTATAGCGGGGGCCGGCGGAGATACGCAGTATTTT
TRBJ2-4 | . | TRBV28 | . | CASSLAIATTSYIQYF | TGTGCCAGCAGTTTAGCCATAGCCACCACGTCGTACATTCAGTACTTC
TRBJ1-5 | . | TRBV7-2 | TRBD1 | CASSSPPQGAQPQHF | TGTGCCAGCAGCTCCCCGCCTCAGGGGGCTCAGCCCCAGCATTTT
TRBJ1-1 | . | TRBV5-5 | TRBD1 | CASSTQGDTEAFF | TGTGCCAGCAGCACCCAGGGGGACACTGAAGCTTTCTTT
TRBJ1-1 | . | TRBV7-2 | TRBD1 | CASSRNRGLNTEAFF | TGTGCCAGCAGCAGGAACAGGGGGCTGAACACTGAAGCTTTCTTT
TRBJ2-7 | . | TRBV28 | . | CASSLWDGGLEQYF | TGTGCCAGCAGTTTATGGGACGGGGGCCTCGAGCAGTACTTC
TRBJ2-5 | . | TRBV9 | TRBD2 | CASSPGAGPQETQYF | TGTGCCAGCAGCCCTGGAGCGGGGCCCCAAGAGACCCAGTACTTC
TRBJ1-1 | . | TRBV19 | TRBD1 | CASSTWTGPLNTEAFF | TGTGCCAGTAGTACTTGGACAGGGCCACTGAACACTGAAGCTTTCTTT
TRBJ1-2 | . | TRBV28 | . | CASNPPLGGYGTF | TGTGCCAGCAATCCCCCTTTGGGGGGGTATGGCACCTTC